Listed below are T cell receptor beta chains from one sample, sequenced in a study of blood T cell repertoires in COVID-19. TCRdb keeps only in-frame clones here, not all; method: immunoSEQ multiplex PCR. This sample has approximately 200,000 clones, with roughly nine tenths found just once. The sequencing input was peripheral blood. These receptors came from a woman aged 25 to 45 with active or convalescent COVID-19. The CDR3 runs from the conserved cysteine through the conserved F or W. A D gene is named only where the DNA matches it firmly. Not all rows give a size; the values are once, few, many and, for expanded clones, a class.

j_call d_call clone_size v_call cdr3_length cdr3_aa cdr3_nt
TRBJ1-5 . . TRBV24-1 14 CATSDQGPNQPQHF TGTGCCACCAGTGACCAGGGGCCCAATCAGCCCCAGCATTTT
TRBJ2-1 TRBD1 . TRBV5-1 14 CASSLGQAYNEQFF TGCGCCAGCAGCTTAGGACAGGCCTACAATGAGCAGTTCTTC
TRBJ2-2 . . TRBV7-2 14 CASSLVQNTGELFF TGTGCCAGCAGCTTAGTACAGAACACCGGGGAGCTGTTTTTT
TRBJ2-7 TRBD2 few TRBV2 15 CASSGPMAGGNEQYF TGTGCCAGCAGTGGTCCCATGGCGGGAGGTAACGAGCAGTACTTC
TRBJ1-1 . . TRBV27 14 CASSWRSMNTEAFF TGTGCCAGCAGTTGGAGGAGCATGAACACTGAAGCTTTCTTT
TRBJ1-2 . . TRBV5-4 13 CASSRRRDYGYTF TGTGCCAGCAGCCGAAGGCGGGACTATGGCTACACCTTC
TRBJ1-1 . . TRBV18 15 CASSPLGQSNTEAFF TGTGCCAGCTCACCACTTGGACAGTCGAACACTGAAGCTTTCTTT
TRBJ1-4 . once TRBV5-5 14 CASSLVQGDEKLFF TGTGCCAGCAGCTTGGTCCAGGGCGATGAAAAACTGTTTTTT
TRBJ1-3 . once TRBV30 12 CASRGSGNTIYF TGTGCCTCTCGAGGATCTGGAAACACCATATATTTT
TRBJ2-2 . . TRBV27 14 CASTLSPNTGELFF TGTGCCAGCACCTTGTCCCCGAACACCGGGGAGCTGTTTTTT
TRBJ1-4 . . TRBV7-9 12 CARGRGNEKLFF TGTGCCAGGGGGAGGGGGAATGAAAAACTGTTTTTT
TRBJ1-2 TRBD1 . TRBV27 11 CASSSGTGVTF TGTGCCAGCAGCTCCGGGACAGGGGTCACCTTC
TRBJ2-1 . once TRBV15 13 CATSRGIGNEQFF TGTGCCACCAGCAGAGGTATCGGCAATGAGCAGTTCTTC
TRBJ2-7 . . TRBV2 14 CASSGRGQVYEQYF TGTGCCAGCAGTGGAAGAGGTCAAGTTTACGAGCAGTACTTC
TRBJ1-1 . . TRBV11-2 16 CASSPPPTGGNTEAFF TGTGCCAGCAGCCCTCCCCCGACAGGCGGTAACACTGAAGCTTTCTTT
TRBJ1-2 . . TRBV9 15 CASSVGRGVYDGYTF TGTGCCAGCAGCGTAGGACGAGGAGTGTACGATGGCTACACCTTC
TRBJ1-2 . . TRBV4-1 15 CASSPATEANYGYTF TGCGCCAGCAGCCCCGCGACGGAGGCTAACTATGGCTACACCTTC
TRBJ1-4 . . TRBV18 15 CASSPFTGPDEKLFF TGTGCCAGCTCACCATTCACAGGGCCGGATGAAAAACTGTTTTTT
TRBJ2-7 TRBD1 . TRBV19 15 CASSSGQGFGYEQYF TGTGCCAGTAGCTCGGGACAGGGGTTCGGTTACGAGCAGTACTTC
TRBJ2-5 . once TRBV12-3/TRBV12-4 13 CASRHRGGETQYF TGTGCCAGCCGACACAGGGGGGGAGAGACCCAGTACTTC
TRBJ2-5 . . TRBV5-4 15 CASTGGGSYQETQYF TGTGCCAGCACTGGGGGGGGCTCGTACCAAGAGACCCAGTACTTC
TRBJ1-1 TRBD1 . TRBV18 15 CASSQRQGEGTEAFF TGTGCCAGCTCACAAAGACAGGGGGAGGGCACTGAAGCTTTCTTT
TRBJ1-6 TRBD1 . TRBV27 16 CASSLSQGAPSSPLHF TGTGCCAGCAGTCTCTCCCAGGGGGCCCCGAGCTCACCCCTCCACTTT
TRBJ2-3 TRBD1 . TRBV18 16 CASSPIQGAVVDTQYF TGTGCCAGCTCACCAATACAGGGGGCGGTCGTGGATACGCAGTATTTT
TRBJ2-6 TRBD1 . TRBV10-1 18 CASSEGTAPELGANVLTF TGCGCCAGCAGTGAGGGGACAGCTCCAGAGTTGGGGGCCAACGTCCTGACTTTC
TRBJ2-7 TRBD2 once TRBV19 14 CASSIPGLRGEQYF TGTGCCAGTAGTATACCGGGACTACGGGGAGAGCAGTACTTC
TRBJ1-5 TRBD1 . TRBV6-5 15 CASSPQGASVEPQHF TGTGCCAGCAGTCCACAGGGGGCAAGCGTTGAGCCCCAGCATTTT
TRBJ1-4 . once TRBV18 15 CASSPPRQANEKLFF TGTGCCAGCTCACCACCGAGACAGGCCAATGAAAAACTGTTTTTT
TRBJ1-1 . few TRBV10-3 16 CAISNLGGGKNTEAFF TGTGCCATCAGTAACCTGGGGGGGGGCAAGAACACTGAAGCTTTCTTT
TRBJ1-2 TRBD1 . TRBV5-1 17 CASSSVPDRETNYGYTF TGCGCCAGCAGCTCGGTACCCGACAGGGAAACTAACTATGGCTACACCTTC
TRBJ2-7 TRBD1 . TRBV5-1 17 CASSRWTGAYSSYEQYF TGCGCCAGCAGCCGTTGGACAGGGGCCTACTCTTCCTACGAGCAGTACTTC
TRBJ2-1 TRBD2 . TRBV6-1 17 CASSEEASGGQYNEQFF TGTGCCAGCAGTGAAGAGGCTAGCGGGGGACAATACAATGAGCAGTTCTTC
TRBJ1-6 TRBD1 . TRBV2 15 CASSRQGPNNSPLHF TGTGCCAGCAGTAGACAGGGCCCCAATAATTCACCCCTCCACTTT
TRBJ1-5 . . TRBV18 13 CASSPTDNQPQHF TGTGCCAGCTCACCAACAGACAATCAGCCCCAGCATTTT
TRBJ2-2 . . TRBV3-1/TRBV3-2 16 CASSQDGPGSTGELFF TGTGCCAGCAGCCAAGATGGGCCAGGAAGCACCGGGGAGCTGTTTTTT
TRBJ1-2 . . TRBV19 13 CASTRTAPYGYTF TGTGCCAGTACAAGAACAGCTCCCTATGGCTACACCTTC
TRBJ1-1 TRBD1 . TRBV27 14 CASSYHIQGYEAFF TGTGCCAGCAGTTACCATATACAGGGGTATGAAGCTTTCTTT
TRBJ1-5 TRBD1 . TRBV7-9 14 CASSPGQGGQPQHF TGTGCCAGCAGCCCGGGACAGGGAGGTCAGCCCCAGCATTTT
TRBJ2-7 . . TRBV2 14 CASTAEEGGYEQYF TGTGCCAGCACCGCAGAGGAAGGTGGCTACGAGCAGTACTTC
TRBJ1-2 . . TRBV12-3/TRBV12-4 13 CASREGGPYGYTF TGTGCCAGCCGTGAGGGAGGCCCCTATGGCTACACCTTC
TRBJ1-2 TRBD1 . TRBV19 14 CASSIDRQGDGYTF TGTGCCAGTAGTATCGACCGACAGGGGGATGGCTACACCTTC
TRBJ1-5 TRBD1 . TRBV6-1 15 CASTPQGTGNQPQHF TGTGCCAGCACCCCACAGGGGACCGGCAATCAGCCCCAGCATTTT
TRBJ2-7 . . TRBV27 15 CASTKAGTGNYEQYF TGTGCCAGCACCAAAGCGGGGACAGGAAACTACGAGCAGTACTTC
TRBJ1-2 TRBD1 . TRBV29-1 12 CSVLRTGYGYTF TGCAGCGTGCTCCGGACAGGGTATGGCTACACCTTC
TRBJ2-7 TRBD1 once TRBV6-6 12 CASSRTGVEQYF TGTGCCAGCAGCCGTACAGGGGTCGAGCAGTACTTC
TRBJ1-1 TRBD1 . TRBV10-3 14 CAIREAGGVTEAFF TGTGCCATCCGGGAGGCAGGGGGCGTTACTGAAGCTTTCTTT
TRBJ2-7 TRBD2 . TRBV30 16 CAWSVRSGGHVYEQYF TGTGCCTGGAGTGTACGGAGCGGGGGGCACGTATACGAGCAGTACTTC
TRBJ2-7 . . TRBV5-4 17 CASSPSSGIPPSYEQYF TGTGCCAGCAGCCCAAGTTCCGGGATCCCACCCTCCTACGAGCAGTACTTC
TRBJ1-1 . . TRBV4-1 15 CASSHEDSQNTEAFF TGCGCCAGCAGCCATGAGGACAGCCAGAACACTGAAGCTTTCTTT
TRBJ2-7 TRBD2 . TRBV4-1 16 CASSRGTSGSSYEQYF TGCGCCAGCAGCCGAGGGACTAGCGGGAGCTCCTACGAGCAGTACTTC
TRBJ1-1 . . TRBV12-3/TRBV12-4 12 CASTLSSTEAFF TGTGCCAGCACCTTATCGAGCACTGAAGCTTTCTTT
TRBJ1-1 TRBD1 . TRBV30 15 CAWSVPGQRNTEAFF TGTGCCTGGAGTGTACCGGGACAGCGAAACACTGAAGCTTTCTTT
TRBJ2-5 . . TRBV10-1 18 CASSEFVGAGGLPGTQYF TGCGCCAGCAGTGAGTTCGTGGGCGCCGGAGGCCTCCCGGGGACCCAGTACTTC
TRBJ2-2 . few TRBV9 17 CASSAELRAGNTGELFF TGTGCCAGCAGCGCCGAACTCCGAGCGGGGAACACCGGGGAGCTGTTTTTT
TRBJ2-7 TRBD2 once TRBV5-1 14 CASSPRTSGDEQYF TGCGCCAGCAGCCCCCGCACGAGCGGGGACGAGCAGTACTTC
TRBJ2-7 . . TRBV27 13 CASMGWSGDEQYF TGTGCCAGCATGGGTTGGTCGGGGGACGAGCAGTACTTC
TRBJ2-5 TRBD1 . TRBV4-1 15 CASSQEGTGGETQYF TGCGCCAGCAGCCAAGAAGGGACAGGGGGGGAGACCCAGTACTTC
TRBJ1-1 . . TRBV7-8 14 CASAIQVVNTEAFF TGTGCCAGCGCTATACAGGTGGTGAACACTGAAGCTTTCTTT
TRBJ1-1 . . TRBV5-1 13 CASSSDGGPEAFF TGCGCCAGCAGCTCCGACGGGGGGCCGGAAGCTTTCTTT